This T cell receptor (beta chain) was recorded in a study of human versus mouse CDR3 diversity and MHC coevolution. Overall study: immunoSEQ was reported to reach one in 200,000 T cells sensitivity. Valid reads per sample ranged from about 5.5 x 10^6 to 1.6 x 10^7. General study findings and limits: On average, humans showed more CDR3 deletions and insertions than mice.

With respect to this clone: What it binds is not known.

The data were produced by immunoSEQ multiplex PCR, yet TCRdb's version contains in-frame clones alone and is incomplete. Of roughly 80,000 clones listed, just under 95% are singletons. CDR1 and CDR2 (germline): SGHVS, FNYEAQ. The CDR3 is 16 residues long. Trimming took 5 bases from V and 0 from J; bases not matched to a gene: 9. The chain links TRBV7-6 to TRBJ1-1, with 7 nucleotides matching TRBD1. The sample comprised naive CD4+ T cells from blood. Subset here: CD45RO-negative CD62L-positive naive CD4 T cells. The source of this sequence is a person aged 25-75 years in good health. The DNA for the CDR3 is TGTGCCAGCAGCCTTCAGACAGGGCTCATGAACACTGAAGCTTTCTTT. Its translation is CASSLQTGLMNTEAFF.